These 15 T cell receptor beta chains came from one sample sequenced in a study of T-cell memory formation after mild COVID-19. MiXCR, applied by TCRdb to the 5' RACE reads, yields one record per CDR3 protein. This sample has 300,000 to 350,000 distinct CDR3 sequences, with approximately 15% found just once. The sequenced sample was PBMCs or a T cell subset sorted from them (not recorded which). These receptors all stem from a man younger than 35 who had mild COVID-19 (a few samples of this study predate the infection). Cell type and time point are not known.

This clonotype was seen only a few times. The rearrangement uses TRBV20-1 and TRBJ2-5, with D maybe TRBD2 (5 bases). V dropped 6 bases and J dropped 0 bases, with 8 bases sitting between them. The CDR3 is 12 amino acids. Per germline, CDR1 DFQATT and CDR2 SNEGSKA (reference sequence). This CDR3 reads CSAPEDQETQYF. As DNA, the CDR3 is TGCAGTGCCCCGGAGGACCAAGAGACCCAGTACTTC.

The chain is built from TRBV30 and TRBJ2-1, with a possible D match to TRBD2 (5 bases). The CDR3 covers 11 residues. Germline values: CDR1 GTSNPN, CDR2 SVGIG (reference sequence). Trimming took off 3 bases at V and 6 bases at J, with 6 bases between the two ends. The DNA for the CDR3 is TGTGCCTGGAGGGCGGGCAATGAGCAGTTCTTC. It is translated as CAWRAGNEQFF.

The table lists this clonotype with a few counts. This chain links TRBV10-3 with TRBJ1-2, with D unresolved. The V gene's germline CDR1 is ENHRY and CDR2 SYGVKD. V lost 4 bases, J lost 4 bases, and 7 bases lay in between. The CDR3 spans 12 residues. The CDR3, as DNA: TGTGCCATCAGTGGAGGTTTCTATGGCTACACCTTC. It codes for CAISGGFYGYTF.

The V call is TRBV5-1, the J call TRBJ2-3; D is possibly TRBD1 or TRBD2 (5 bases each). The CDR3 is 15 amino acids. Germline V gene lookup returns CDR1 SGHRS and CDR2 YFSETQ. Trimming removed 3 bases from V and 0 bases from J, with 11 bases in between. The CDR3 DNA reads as TGCGCCAGCAGCTACGGGACGCTCAGCACAGATACGCAGTATTTT. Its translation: CASSYGTLSTDTQYF.

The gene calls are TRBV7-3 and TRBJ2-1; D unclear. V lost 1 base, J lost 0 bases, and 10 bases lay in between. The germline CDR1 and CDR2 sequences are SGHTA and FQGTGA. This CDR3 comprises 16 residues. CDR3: CASSLRFSNSYNEQFF. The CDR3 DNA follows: TGTGCCAGCAGCTTAAGGTTCAGCAACTCCTACAATGAGCAGTTCTTC.

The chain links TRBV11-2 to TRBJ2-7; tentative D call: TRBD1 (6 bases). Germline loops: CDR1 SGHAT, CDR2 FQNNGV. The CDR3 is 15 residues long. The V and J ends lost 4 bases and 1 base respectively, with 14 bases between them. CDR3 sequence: CASSSDSGTSYEQYF. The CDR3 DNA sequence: TGTGCCAGCAGCTCAGACTCCGGGACATCCTACGAGCAGTACTTC.

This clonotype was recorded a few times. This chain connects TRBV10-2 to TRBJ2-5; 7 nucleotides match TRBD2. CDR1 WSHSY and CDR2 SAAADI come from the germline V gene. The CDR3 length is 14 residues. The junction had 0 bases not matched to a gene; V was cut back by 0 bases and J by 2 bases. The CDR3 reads CASSESGGQETQYF. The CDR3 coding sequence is TGCGCCAGCAGTGAGTCGGGGGGGCAAGAGACCCAGTACTTC.

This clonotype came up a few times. The CDR3 here is CASSFQLFSSPEAFF. The DNA of the CDR3 is TGTGCCAGCAGCTTTCAGCTATTCAGTAGTCCTGAAGCTTTCTTT. This rearrangement joins TRBV5-5 to TRBJ1-1; no clear D. The CDR3 has 15 amino acids. Germline V gives CDR1 SGHKS, CDR2 YYEKEE (reference sequence). Trimming shortened V by 2 bases and J by 6 bases, and 17 bases separated the two germline ends.

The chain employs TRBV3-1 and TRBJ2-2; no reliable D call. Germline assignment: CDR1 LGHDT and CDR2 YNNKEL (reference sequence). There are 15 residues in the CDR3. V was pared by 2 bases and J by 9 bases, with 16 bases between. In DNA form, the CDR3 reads TGTGCCAGCAGCCAATTACTCGGCTGGGCCCGGGAGCTGTTTTTT. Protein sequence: CASSQLLGWARELFF.

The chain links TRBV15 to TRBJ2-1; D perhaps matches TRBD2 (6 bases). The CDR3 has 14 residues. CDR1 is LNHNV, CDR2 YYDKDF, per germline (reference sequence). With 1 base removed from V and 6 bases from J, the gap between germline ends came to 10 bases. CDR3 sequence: CATSRGGDSNEQFF. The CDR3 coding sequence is TGTGCCACCAGCAGAGGGGGGGATAGCAATGAGCAGTTCTTC.

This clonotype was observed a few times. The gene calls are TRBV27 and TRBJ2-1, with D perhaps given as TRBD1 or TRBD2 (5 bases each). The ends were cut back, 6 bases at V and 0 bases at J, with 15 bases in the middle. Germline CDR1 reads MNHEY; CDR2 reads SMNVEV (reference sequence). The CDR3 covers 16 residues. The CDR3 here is CASRGWAGSSYNEQFF. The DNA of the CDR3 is TGTGCCAGCAGAGGTTGGGCAGGGAGCTCCTACAATGAGCAGTTCTTC.

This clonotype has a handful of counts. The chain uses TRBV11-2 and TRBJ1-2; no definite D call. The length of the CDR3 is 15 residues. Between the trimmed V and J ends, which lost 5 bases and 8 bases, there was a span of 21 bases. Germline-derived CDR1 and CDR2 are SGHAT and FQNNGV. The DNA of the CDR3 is TGTGCCAGCAGCACCCCGCGCACACGGAATTGGGGCTACACCTTC. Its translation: CASSTPRTRNWGYTF.

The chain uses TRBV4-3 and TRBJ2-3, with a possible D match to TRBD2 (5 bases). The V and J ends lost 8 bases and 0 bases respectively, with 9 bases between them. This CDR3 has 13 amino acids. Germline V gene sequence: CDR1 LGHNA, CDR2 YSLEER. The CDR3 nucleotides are TGCGCCAGCGCGGGTACTAGCACAGATACGCAGTATTTT. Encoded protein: CASAGTSTDTQYF.

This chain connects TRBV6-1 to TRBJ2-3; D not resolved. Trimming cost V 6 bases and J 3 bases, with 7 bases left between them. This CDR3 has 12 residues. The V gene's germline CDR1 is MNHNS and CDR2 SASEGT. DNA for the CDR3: TGTGCCAGCAGACTGAGGACAGATACGCAGTATTTT. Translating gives CASRLRTDTQYF.

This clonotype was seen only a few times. CDR3 loop: CASSLVLDHEQYF. In DNA form, the CDR3 reads TGTGCCAGCAGCTTAGTTCTTGATCACGAGCAGTACTTC. The chain is built from TRBV7-6 and TRBJ2-7, with D unclear. The CDR3 runs to 13 residues. Trimming stripped 1 base from V and 5 bases from J, with 9 bases between. CDR1 is SGHVS, CDR2 FNYEAQ, per germline. Filled out from reference TRBV7-6 and TRBJ2-7, the complete variable domain reads GAGVSQSPRYKVTKRGQDVALRCDPISGHVSLYWYRQALGQGPEFLTYFNYEAQQDKSGLPNDRFSAERPEGSISTLTIQRTEQRDSAMYRCASSLVLDHEQYFGPGTRLTVT.